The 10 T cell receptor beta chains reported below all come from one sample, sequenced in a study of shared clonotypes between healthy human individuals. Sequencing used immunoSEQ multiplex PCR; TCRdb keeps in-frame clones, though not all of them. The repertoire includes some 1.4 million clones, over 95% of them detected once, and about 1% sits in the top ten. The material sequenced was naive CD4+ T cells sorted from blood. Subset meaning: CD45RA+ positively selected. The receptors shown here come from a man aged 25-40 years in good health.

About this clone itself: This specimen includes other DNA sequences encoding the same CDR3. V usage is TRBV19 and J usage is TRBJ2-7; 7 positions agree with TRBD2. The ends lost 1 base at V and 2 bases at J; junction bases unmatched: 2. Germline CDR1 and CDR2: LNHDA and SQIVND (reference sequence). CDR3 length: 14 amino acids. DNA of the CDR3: TGTGCCAGTAGTATAGTGGGAGGGCCCTACGAGCAGTACTTC. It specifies CASSIVGGPYEQYF.

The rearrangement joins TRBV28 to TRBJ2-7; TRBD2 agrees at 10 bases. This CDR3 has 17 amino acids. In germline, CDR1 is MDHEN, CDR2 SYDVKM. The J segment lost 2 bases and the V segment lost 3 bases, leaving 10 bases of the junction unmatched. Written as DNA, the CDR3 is TGTGCCAGCAGTTTTCTAGGACTAGCGGACCACGCCTACGAGCAGTACTTC. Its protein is CASSFLGLADHAYEQYF.

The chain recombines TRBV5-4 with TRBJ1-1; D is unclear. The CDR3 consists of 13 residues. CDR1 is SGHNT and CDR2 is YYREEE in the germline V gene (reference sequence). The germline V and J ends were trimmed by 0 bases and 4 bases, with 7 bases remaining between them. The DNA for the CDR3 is TGTGCCAGCAGCTTGGCCCTAAGCACTGAAGCTTTCTTT. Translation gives CASSLALSTEAFF.

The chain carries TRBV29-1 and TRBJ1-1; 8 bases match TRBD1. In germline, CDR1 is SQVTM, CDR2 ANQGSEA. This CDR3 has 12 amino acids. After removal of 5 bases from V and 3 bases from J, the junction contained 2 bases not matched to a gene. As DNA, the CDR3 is TGCAGCGTTTTACAGGGGGACACTGAAGCTTTCTTT. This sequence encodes CSVLQGDTEAFF.

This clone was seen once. In DNA, the CDR3 is TGTGCCACCAGCAGCACAGGATTAACTAATACTTTCTTT. Residues: CATSSTGLTNTFF. The chain links TRBV15 to TRBJ1-1; tentatively, D is TRBD1 (5 bases). The CDR3 is made up of 13 amino acids. The V end was cut by 3 bases, the J end by 12 bases, with 17 bases between. The germline gives CDR1 LNHNV, CDR2 YYDKDF (reference sequence).

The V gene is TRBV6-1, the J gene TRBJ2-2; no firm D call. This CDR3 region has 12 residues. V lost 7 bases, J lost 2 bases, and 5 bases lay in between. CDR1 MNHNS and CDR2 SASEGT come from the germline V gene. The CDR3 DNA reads TGTGCCAGCACCGAAAACACCGGGGAGCTGTTTTTT. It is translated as CASTENTGELFF.

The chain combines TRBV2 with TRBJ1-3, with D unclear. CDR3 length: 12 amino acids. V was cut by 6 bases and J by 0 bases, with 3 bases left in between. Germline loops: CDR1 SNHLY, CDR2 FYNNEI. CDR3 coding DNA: TGTGCCAGCAGGAACTCTGGAAACACCATATATTTT. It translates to CASRNSGNTIYF.

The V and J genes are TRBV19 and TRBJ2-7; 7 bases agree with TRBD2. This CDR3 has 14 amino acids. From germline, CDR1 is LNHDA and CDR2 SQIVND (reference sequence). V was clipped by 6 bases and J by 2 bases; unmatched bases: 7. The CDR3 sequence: CASRKGRGTYEQYF. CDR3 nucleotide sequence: TGTGCCAGTAGAAAGGGGAGGGGAACCTACGAGCAGTACTTC.

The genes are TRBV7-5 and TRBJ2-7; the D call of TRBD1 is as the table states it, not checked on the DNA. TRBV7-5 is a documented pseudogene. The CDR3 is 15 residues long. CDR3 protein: CASSFDRGHPYEQYF. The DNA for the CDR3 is TGTGCCAGCAGCTTTGACAGGGGACACCCCTACGAGCAGTACTTC.

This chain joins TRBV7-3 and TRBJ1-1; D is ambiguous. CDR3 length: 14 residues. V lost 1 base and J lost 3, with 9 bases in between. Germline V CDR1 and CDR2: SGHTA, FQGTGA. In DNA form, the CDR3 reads TGTGCCAGCAGCTTAAACATTCGGGACACTGAAGCTTTCTTT. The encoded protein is CASSLNIRDTEAFF.